This T cell receptor beta chain derives from a study of radiation and T cells in renal cell carcinoma. In the study overall: Nephrectomy followed 15 Gy stereotactic body radiation by 4 weeks. Regarding the study as a whole: In blood, top tumor clones expanded by 2 weeks, shrinking by 4.

Specified time point: baseline pretreatment blood. The treatment: 15 Gy SBRT to primary tumor, nephrectomy 4 weeks later. Radiation-treated patients gave blood at baseline, week 2 and week 4. The patient's renal cell carcinoma had clear cell pathology. Here immunoSEQ multiplex PCR was the method, and the copy in TCRdb shows in-frame clones only, minus some. The sample carries over 85,000 clones, 82% recorded once. Worth noting for this clone: Its antigen is undetermined.

V dropped 3 bases and J dropped 3; count of bases not matched to a gene: 2. The CDR3 length is 17 residues. Germline CDR1 reads MNHNS; CDR2 reads SASEGT. The chain couples TRBV6-1 to TRBJ2-6, with TRBD2 matching over 13 bases. Sequencing was performed on blood, taken from a patient whose treatment included radiotherapy and nephrectomy. The clonotype was recovered from a man aged 55 to 70 with renal cell carcinoma. CDR3 protein: CASSDRTSGSGANVLTF. CDR3 sequence (DNA): TGTGCCAGCAGTGACAGGACTAGCGGGAGTGGGGCCAACGTCCTGACTTTC.